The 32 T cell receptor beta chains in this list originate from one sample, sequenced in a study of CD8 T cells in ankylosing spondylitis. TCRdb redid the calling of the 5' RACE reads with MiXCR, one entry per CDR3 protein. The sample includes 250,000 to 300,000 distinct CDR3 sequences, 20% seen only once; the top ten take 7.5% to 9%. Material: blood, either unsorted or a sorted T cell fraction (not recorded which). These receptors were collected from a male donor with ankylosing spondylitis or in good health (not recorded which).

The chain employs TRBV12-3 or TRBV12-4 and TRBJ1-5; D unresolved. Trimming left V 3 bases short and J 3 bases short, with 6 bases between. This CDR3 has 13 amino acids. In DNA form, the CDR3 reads TGTGCCAGCAGTTTGGCGGTCAATCAGCCCCAGCATTTT. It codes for CASSLAVNQPQHF.

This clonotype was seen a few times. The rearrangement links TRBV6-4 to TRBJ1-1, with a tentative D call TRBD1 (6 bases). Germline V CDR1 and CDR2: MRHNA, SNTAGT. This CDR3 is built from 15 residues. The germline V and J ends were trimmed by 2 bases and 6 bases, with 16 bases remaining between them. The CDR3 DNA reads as TGTGCCAGCAGTGACACCCCGGGGGCGCGGTCTGAAGCTTTCTTT. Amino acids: CASSDTPGARSEAFF.

The CDR3 here is CASSLAGGQIGGTEAFF. The CDR3 bases are TGCGCCAGCAGCTTGGCCGGGGGACAGATAGGAGGCACTGAAGCTTTCTTT. The rearrangement joins TRBV5-1 to TRBJ1-1; TRBD1 aligns across 7 bases. Germline assignment: CDR1 SGHRS and CDR2 YFSETQ. Trimming cost V 0 bases and J 4 bases; bases outside gene matches: 12. This CDR3 has 17 amino acids.

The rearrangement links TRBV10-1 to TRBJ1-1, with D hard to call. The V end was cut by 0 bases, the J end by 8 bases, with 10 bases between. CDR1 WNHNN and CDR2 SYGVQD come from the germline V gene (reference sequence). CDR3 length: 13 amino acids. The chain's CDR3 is CASSESGLGEAFF. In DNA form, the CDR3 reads TGCGCCAGCAGTGAGTCGGGCCTCGGGGAAGCTTTCTTT.

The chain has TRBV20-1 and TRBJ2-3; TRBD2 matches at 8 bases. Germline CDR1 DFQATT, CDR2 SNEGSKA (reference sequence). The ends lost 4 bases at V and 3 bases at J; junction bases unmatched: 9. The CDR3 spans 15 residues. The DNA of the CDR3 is TGCAGTGCTACACATAGCGGGAAGGGGACAGATACGCAGTATTTT. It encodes CSATHSGKGTDTQYF.

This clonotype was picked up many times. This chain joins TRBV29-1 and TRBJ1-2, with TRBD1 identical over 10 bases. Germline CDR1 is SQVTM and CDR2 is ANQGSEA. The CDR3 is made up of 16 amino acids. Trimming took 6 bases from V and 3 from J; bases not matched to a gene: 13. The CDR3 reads CSVDGPGQGSHYGYTF. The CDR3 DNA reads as TGCAGCGTCGATGGACCGGGACAGGGGTCTCACTATGGCTACACCTTC.

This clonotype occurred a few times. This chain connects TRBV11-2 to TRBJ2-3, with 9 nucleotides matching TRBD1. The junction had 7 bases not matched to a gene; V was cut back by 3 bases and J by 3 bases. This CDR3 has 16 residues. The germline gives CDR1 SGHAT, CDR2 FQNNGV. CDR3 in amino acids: CASSFTGTGLTDTQYF. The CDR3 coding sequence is TGTGCCAGCAGCTTTACCGGGACAGGGTTAACAGATACGCAGTATTTT.

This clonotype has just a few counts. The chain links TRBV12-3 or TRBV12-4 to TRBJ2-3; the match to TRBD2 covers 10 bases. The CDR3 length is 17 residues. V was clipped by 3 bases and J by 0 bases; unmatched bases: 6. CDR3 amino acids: CASSFAPSGGSTDTQYF. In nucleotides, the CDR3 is TGTGCCAGCAGTTTCGCTCCTAGCGGGGGAAGCACAGATACGCAGTATTTT.

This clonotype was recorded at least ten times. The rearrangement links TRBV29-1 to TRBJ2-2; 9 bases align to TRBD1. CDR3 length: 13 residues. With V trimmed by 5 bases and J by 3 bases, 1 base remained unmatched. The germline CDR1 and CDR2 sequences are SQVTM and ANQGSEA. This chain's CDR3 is CSVRDRDTGELFF. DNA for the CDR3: TGCAGCGTTCGGGACAGGGACACCGGGGAGCTGTTTTTT.

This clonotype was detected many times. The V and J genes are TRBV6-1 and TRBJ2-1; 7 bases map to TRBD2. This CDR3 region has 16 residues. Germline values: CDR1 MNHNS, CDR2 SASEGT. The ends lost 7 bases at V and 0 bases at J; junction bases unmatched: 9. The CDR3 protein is CASTIGGGSSYNEQFF. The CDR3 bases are TGTGCCAGCACCATCGGCGGGGGATCCTCCTACAATGAGCAGTTCTTC.

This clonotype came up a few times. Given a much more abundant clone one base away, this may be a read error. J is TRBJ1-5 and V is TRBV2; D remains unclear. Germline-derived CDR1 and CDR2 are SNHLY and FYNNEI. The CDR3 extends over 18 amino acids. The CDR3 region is CTSSWEKGFGDSNQPQHF. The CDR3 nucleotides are TGTACCAGCAGTTGGGAGAAGGGATTTGGAGATAGCAATCAGCCCCAGCATTTT.

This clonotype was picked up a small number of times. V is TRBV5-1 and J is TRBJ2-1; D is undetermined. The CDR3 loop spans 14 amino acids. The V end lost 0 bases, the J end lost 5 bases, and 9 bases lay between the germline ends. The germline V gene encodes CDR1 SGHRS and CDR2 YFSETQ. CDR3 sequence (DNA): TGCGCCAGCAGCTTGGCTCTATCAAACAATGAGCAGTTCTTC. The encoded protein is CASSLALSNNEQFF.

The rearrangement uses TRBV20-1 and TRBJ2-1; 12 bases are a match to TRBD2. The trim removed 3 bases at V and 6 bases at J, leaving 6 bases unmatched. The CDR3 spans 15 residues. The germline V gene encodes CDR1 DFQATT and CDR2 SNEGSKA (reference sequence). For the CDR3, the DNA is TGCAGTGCTAGGGTGACTAGCGGGAGTGGCAATGAGCAGTTCTTC. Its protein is CSARVTSGSGNEQFF.

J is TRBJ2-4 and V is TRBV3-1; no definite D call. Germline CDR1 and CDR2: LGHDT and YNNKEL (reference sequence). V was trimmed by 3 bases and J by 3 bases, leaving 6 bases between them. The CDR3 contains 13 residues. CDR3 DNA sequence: TGTGCCAGCAGCCAGGTCCTCAAAAACATTCAGTACTTC. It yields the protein CASSQVLKNIQYF.

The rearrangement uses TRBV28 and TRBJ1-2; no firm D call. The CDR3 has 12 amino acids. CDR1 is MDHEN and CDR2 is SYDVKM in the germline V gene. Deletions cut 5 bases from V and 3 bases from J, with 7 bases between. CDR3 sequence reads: CASSALDYGYTF. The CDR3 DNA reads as TGTGCCAGCAGTGCGCTTGACTATGGCTACACCTTC.

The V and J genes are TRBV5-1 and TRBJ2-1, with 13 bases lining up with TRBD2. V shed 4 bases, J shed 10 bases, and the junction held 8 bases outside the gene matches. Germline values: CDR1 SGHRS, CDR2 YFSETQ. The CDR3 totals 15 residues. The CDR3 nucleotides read TGCGCCAGCAGCCACGGACTAGCGGGGGAGGGAGAGCAGTTCTTC. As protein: CASSHGLAGEGEQFF. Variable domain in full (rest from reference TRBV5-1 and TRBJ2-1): KAGVTQTPRYLIKTRGQQVTLSCSPISGHRSVSWYQQTPGQGLQFLFEYFSETQRNKGNFPGRFSGRQFSNSRSEMNVSTLELGDSALYLCASSHGLAGEGEQFFGPGTRLTVL.

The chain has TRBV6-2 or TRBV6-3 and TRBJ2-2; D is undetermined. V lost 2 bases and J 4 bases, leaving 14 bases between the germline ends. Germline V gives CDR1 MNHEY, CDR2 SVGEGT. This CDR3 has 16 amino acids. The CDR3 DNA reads TGTGCCAGCAGTTACAGTATGGGCATGGGCACCGGGGAGCTGTTTTTT. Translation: CASSYSMGMGTGELFF.

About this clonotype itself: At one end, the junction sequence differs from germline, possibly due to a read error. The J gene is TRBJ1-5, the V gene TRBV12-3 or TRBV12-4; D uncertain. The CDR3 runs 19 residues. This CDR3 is CTSSLDPLGGYLGNQPQHF. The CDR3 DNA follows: TGTACCAGCAGTTTAGATCCCCTTGGAGGTTATCTTGGCAATCAGCCCCAGCATTTT.

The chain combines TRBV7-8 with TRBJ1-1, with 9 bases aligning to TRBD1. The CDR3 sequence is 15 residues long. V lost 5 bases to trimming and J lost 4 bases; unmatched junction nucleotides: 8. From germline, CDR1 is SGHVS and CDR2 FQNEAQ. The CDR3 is CASSPPGTGRTEAFF. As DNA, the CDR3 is TGTGCCAGCAGCCCGCCCGGGACAGGGCGCACTGAAGCTTTCTTT.

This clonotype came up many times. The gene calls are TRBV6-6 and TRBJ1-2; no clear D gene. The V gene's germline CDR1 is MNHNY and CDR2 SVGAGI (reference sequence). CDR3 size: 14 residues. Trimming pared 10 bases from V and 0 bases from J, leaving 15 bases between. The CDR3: CATGVPGSNYGYTF. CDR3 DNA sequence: TGTGCCACCGGAGTGCCGGGCTCTAACTATGGCTACACCTTC.

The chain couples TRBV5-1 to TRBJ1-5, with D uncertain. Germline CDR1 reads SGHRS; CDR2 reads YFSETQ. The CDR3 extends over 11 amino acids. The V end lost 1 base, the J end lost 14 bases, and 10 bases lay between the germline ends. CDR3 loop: CASSLTAYKHF. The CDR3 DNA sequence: TGCGCCAGCAGCTTGACAGCGTACAAGCATTTT.

The CDR3 DNA follows: TGCAGTGCTAGAATAGGGATTTTGGGTTATTCACCCCTCCACTTT. Translating it yields CSARIGILGYSPLHF. The J gene is TRBJ1-6, the V gene TRBV20-1, with no clear D. The V gene's germline CDR1 is DFQATT and CDR2 SNEGSKA (reference sequence). V shed 2 bases and J shed 8 bases, with 16 bases lying between them. This CDR3 is built from 15 residues.

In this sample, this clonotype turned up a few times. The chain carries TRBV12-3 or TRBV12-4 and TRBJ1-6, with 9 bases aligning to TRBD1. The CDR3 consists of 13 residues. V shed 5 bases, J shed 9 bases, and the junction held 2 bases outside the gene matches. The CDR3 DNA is TGTGCCAGCAGTCGGGACAGGGCTTCACCCCTCCACTTT. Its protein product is CASSRDRASPLHF.

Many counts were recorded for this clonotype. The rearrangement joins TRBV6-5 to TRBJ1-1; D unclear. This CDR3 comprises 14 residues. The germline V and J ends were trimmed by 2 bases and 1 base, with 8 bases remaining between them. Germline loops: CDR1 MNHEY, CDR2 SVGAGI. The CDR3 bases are TGTGCCAGCAGTTACAGTGAAAAGAACACTGAAGCTTTCTTT. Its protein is CASSYSEKNTEAFF.

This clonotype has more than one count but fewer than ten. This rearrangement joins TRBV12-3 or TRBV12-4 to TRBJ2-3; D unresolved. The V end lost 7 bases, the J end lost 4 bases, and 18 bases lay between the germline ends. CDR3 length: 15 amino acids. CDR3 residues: CASTQTSLPSDTQYF. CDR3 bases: TGTGCCAGCACCCAAACAAGCCTCCCCTCAGATACGCAGTATTTT.

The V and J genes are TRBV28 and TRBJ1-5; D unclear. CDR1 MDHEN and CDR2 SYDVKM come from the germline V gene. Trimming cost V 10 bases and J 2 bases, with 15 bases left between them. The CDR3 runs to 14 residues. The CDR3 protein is CATDNYGGNQPQHF. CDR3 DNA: TGTGCCACCGACAACTATGGTGGCAATCAGCCCCAGCATTTT.

In nucleotides, the CDR3 is TGTGCCATCAGGGGGACCCTTAACACCGGGGAGCTGTTTTTT. Translation: CAIRGTLNTGELFF. The V gene is TRBV10-3, the J gene TRBJ2-2, with D perhaps matching TRBD1 or TRBD2 (5 bases each). The V end lost 6 bases, the J end lost 2 bases, and 10 bases lay between the germline ends. Germline loops: CDR1 ENHRY, CDR2 SYGVKD. The CDR3 runs 14 residues.

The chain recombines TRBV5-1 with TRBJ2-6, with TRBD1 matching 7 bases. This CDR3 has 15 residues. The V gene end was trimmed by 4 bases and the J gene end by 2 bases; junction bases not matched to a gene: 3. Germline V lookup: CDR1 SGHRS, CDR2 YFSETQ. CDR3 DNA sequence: TGCGCCAGCAGCGACGACAGGGCTGGGGCCAACGTCCTGACTTTC. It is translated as CASSDDRAGANVLTF.

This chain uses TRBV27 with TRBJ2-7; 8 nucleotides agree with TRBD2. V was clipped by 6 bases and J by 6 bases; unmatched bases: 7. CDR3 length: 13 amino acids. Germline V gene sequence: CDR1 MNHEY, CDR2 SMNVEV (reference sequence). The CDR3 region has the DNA TGTGCCAGCAGGGGGAGCGGGAGAAGCGAGCAGTACGTC. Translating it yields CASRGSGRSEQYV.

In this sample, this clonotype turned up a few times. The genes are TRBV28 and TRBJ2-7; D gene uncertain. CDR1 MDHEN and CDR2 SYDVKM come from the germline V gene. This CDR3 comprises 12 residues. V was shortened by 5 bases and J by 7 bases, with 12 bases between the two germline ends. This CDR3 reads CASSGLLQEQYV. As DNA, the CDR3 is TGTGCCAGCAGTGGGCTGCTTCAAGAGCAGTACGTC.

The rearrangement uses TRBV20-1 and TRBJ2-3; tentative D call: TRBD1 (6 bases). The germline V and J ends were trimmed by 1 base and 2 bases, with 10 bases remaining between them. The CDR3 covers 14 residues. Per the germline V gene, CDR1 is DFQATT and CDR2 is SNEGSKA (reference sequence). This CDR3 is CSARGDIYTDTQYF. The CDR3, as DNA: TGCAGTGCTAGAGGGGACATCTACACAGATACGCAGTATTTT.

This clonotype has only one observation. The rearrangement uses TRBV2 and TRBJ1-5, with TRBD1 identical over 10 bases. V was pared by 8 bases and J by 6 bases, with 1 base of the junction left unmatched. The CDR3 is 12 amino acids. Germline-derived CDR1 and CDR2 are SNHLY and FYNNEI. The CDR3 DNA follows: TGTGCCAGCGGGACAGGGGTTCAGCCCCAGCATTTT. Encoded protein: CASGTGVQPQHF.